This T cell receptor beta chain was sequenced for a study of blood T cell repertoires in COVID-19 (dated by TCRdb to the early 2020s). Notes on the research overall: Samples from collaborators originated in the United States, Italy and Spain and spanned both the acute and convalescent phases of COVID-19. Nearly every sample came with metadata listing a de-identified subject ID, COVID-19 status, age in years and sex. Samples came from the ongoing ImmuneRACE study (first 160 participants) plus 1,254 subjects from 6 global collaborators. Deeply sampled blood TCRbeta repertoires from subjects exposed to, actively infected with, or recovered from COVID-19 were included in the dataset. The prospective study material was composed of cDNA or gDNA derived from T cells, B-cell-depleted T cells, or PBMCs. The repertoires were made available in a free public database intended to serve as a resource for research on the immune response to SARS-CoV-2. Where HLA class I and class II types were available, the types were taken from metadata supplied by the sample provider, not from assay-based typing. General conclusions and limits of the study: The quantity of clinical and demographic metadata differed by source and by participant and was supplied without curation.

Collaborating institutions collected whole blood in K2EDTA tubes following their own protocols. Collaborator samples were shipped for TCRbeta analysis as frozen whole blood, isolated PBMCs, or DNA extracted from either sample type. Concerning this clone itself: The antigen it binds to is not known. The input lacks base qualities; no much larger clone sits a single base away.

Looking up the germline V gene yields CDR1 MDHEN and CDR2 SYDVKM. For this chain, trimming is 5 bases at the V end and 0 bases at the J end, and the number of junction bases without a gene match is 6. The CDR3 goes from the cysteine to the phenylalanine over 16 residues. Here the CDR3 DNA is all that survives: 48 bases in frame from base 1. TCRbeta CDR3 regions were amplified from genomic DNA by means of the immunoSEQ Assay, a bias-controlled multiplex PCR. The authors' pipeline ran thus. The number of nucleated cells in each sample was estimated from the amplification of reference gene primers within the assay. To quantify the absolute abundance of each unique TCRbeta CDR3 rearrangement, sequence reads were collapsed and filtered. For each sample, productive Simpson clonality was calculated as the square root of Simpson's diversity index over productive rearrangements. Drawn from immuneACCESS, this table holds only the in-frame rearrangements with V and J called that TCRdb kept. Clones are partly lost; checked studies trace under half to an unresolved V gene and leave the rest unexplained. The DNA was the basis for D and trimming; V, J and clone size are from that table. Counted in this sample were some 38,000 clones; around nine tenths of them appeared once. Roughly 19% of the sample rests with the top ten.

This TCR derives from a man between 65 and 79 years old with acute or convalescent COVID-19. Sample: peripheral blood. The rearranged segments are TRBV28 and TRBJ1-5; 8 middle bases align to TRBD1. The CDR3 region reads CASSITGQGSNQPQHF. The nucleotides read TGTGCCAGCAGTATAACTGGACAGGGTAGCAATCAGCCCCAGCATTTT.